The TCR beta chain under discussion was sequenced for a study of shared clonotypes between healthy human individuals. Study-wide points: In this cohort, only blood was sampled, and tissue repertoires likely differ.

All donors qualified as healthy HIV-negative adults and had experienced no recent acute infections or vaccinations. Sequencing was performed with immunoSEQ multiplex PCR; in TCRdb, only in-frame clones are kept and a portion is missing. Of about 2.3 million clones listed, approximately 95% are singletons. The CDR3 sequence is 11 residues long. Trimming took off 6 bases at V and 9 bases at J, with 9 bases between the two ends. Per germline, CDR1 MNHNS and CDR2 SASEGT. Concerning this clone: The target antigen is unknown.

The TCR originated in a young man in good health. Some clones in this sample may be carry-over from other donors' samples. Input material: naive CD4+ T cells from PBMCs. The subset denotes: CD45RA+ positively selected. The chain joins TRBV6-1 to TRBJ2-1, with D possibly TRBD1 on 5 matching bases. The CDR3, as DNA: TGTGCCAGCAGGGGCAGGGTTGAGCAGTTCTTC. It is translated as CASRGRVEQFF.